This TCR beta chain was captured by sequencing in a study of blood T cells in healthy people across ages (dated by TCRdb to 2013 to 2016). About the investigation overall: In model experiments, roughly one uniquely barcoded TCR beta cDNA molecule per two T cells was captured by template switching. To avoid experimental bias, donors of different ages were distributed randomly across sequencing lanes. Using deep sequencing normalized with unique cDNA molecular identifiers, the study measured how TCR beta repertoire diversity changes with age. The donors were split into four age groups: young (average around 17 years), middle-aged (roughly 39), aged (approximately 60) and long-lived (roughly 80). For two donors (one aged 18 to 30 and one aged 80 or older), the study analyzed two additional independent replicas of 1 million unique cDNA reads from the same blood draw. The paper's findings and limits, for the study overall: Total diversity estimates from one million sequenced T cells were considered lower bounds and underestimates. Because donor CMV infection status was unknown, age-related changes in expanded clonotypes were potentially confounded. A strong correlation was found between observed TCR beta diversity and the percentage of naive T cells measured by flow cytometry. Bulk unsorted PBMC profiling prevented conclusive comparison of naive and antigen-experienced compartments. Compared with the aged group, the long-lived group had more naive CD4+ T cells, fewer expanded clones and increased TCR diversity, a pattern suggesting age selection. As age increased, observed TCR beta diversity per million T cells dropped in a roughly linear way, and a significant reduction was already evident by age 40.

Receptors were amplified or captured by 5' RACE. These reads were obtained on an Illumina HiSeq 2500. A second 7 to 11 cycle PCR used a sample-barcoded 5' primer and a J-beta primer mix. A unique molecular identifier was introduced onto each TCR beta cDNA molecule by a template-switch 5' adaptor carrying 12 random nucleotides. Each sample yielded at least 2.5 million CDR3-containing paired-end reads. First-strand cDNA was synthesized from all RNA with the Mint cDNA synthesis kit, primed by a TRBC-specific oligonucleotide. After uracil-DNA glycosylase treatment, a first 18-cycle PCR used universal primers M1SS and BC2_uni_R on all cDNA. As for the authors' bioinformatics: For normalization, 1 million high-quality reads were randomly selected from each sample, with every read carrying a distinct molecular identifier. Instead of being binned into consensus sequences, reads with shared molecular identifiers were discarded. MiTCR, run with a Q25 quality threshold and the strictest error-elimination algorithm, handled CDR3 identification, clonotype clustering and error correction. Lower-bound total TCR beta diversity was estimated with a nonparametric unseen species model using Euler transformation. The raw public reads went through TCRdb reprocessing: fastp at Q25, MiXCR clone calling, in-frame beta chains kept. Rows are combined by CDR3 protein, so each entry shows the most common genes and DNA. The V and J calls follow TCRdb's processing rather than the paper's. The sample has about 970,000 distinct CDR3 sequences on record, roughly 51% of them singletons. Roughly 23% of the sample is held by the ten biggest clonotypes.

Regarding this clonotype: The antigen it binds to is not known. The sample holds no much larger clone one base away, and base qualities are not on file.

Donors were around 37 systemically healthy Caucasian individuals from Russia aged 6 to 90 years. Each donor gave approximately 10 milliliters of peripheral blood, collected into EDTA-treated Vacutainer tubes. Ficoll-Paque density-gradient centrifugation was used to isolate PBMCs, with at least 6.5 million per sample. Total RNA, at least 5.5 micrograms per sample, was extracted from PBMCs with Trizol reagent. The percentages of naive CD45RAhigh/CD27high T cells were determined by flow cytometry on a PBMC aliquot from every donor. Measured from the cysteine to the phenylalanine, the CDR3 is 21 residues long. Left in the record is the CDR3 DNA by itself, 63 bases read in frame from the first base. In the germline V gene, CDR1 corresponds to MGHRA and CDR2 to YSYEKL. V has 3 bases trimmed and J has 9 bases trimmed; junction bases matching no gene number 21.

The sequence was obtained from a woman aged 55-69 years in good health. Recombination connected TRBV4-1 to TRBJ1-6; 12 bases in between match TRBD1. The sequenced sample consisted of blood. The bases read TGCGCCAGCAGCCAGTTCCACGGAGGGACAGGGGGCGCTTTTATAATTTCACCCCTCCACTTT. Its coded protein is CASSQFHGGTGGAFIISPLHF.